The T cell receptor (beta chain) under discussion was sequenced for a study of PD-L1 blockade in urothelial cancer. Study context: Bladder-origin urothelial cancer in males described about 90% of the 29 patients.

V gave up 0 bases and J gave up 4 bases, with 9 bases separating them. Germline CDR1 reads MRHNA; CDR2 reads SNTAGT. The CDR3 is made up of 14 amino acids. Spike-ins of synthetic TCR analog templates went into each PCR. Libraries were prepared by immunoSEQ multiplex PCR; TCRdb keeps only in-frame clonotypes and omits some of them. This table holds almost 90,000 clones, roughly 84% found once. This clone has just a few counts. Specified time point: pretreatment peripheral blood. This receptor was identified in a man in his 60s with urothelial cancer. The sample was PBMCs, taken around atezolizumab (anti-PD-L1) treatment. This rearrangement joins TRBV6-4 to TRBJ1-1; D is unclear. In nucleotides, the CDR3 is TGTGCCAGCAGTGACTCATCGAGGGCCACTGAAGCTTTCTTT. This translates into CASSDSSRATEAFF.